The T cell receptor beta chain described here comes from a study of blood T cell repertoires in COVID-19. Study summary: Samples representing acute and convalescent COVID-19 were sourced from the United States, Italy and Spain.

Assay: immunoSEQ multiplex PCR; the TCRdb copy retains only in-frame clones and omits some. The sample lists roughly 200,000 clones; roughly 76% were seen once. The CDR3 runs 19 residues. Looked up from germline, CDR1 is SGDLS and CDR2 is YYNGEE. After removal of 3 bases from V and 0 bases from J, the junction contained 12 bases not matched to a gene. Sequencing was performed on peripheral blood. V is TRBV9 and J is TRBJ2-6, with TRBD1 matching over 7 bases. The origin of this receptor is a woman aged 40-49 years with COVID-19, enrolled during active disease. The CDR3 nucleotides read TGTGCCAGCAGCGCCAGAACACCGGGACAGAGCTCTGGGGCCAACGTCCTGACTTTC. As protein: CASSARTPGQSSGANVLTF.